A selection of T cell receptor beta chains follows, all from one sample in a study of cytomegalovirus exposure and HLA in healthy donors. Method: immunoSEQ multiplex PCR; TCRdb's copy keeps in-frame clones and lacks some. This table has about 93,000 clones, about four fifths appearing once. The sequencing input was PBMCs. The receptors shown here come from a man aged 50-60 years in good health and CMV-seronegative. CDR3s include the opening cysteine and the closing phenylalanine or tryptophan.

V	CDR3
TRBV5-1	CASSLGQGIGETQYF
TRBV9	CASRTGTLNTGELFF
TRBV7-3	CASSRGGDTGELFF
TRBV19	CASSMRQQETQYF
TRBV4-3	CASSQDGGGDGYTF
TRBV9	CASSINTGAGQETQYF
TRBV7-9	CASTLEGRGQGASGYTF
TRBV7-7	CASSLRAGGPGEQFF
TRBV7-9	CASSSPRQFPSANEKLFF
TRBV7-2	CASSYGTGGNYEQYF
TRBV6-4	CASSGLAGADTQYF
TRBV7-9	CASSLGQGYTEAFF
TRBV11-2	CASSPEGGVNTEAFF
TRBV2	CASSAVWLADTDTQYF
TRBV5-4	CASSAHRDKSVTDTQYF
TRBV29-1	CSVSRGGENYGYTF
TRBV18	CASSPPEGSNLGSSYEQYF
TRBV5-1	CASSPQGARRAGELFF
TRBV14	CASSQGRLAGAQETQYF
TRBV15	CATSRGTGFSGANVLTF
TRBV6-6	CASSFIPGQGTGELFF
TRBV28	CASSPTWRGSTDTQYF
TRBV27	CASSLSMVGGGGYTF
TRBV10-3	CAIKEAGGGYTF
TRBV30	CAWSSYSTGELFF
TRBV5-1	CASSLGVAGSNEQFF
TRBV20-1	CSARNYGYTF
TRBV6-1	CATMRGGGTDTQYF
TRBV18	CASSPGSGYEQYF
TRBV9	CASSDSGRADNEQFF
TRBV29-1	CSVGEYRAARYEQYF
TRBV2	CASQSGGGGPQETQYF
TRBV18	CASSPPVGLAGGNNHNEQFF
TRBV28	CASSLGVRTSGRHEQYF
TRBV7-6	CASSSRGLAERDTQYF
TRBV7-9	CASSTGGDTQYF
TRBV2	CASKKTEQDQPQHF
TRBV7-2	CASSRAGLAGTSTDTQYF
TRBV7-2	CASSLSSSGGYEQYF
TRBV7-2	CASRIDGTGVSAEAFF
TRBV28	CASSPAGTALYEQYF
TRBV21-1	CASSKCVGPWSRTDTQYF
TRBV13	CASSMGQGSYGYTF
TRBV28	CASSPQGAGNTEAFF
TRBV6-5	CASSYSRGTGQPQHF
TRBV19	CASSIVGQIKGQPQHF
TRBV9	CASSFSGTGGNTDTQYF
TRBV6-1	CASSTTGGLDEKLFF